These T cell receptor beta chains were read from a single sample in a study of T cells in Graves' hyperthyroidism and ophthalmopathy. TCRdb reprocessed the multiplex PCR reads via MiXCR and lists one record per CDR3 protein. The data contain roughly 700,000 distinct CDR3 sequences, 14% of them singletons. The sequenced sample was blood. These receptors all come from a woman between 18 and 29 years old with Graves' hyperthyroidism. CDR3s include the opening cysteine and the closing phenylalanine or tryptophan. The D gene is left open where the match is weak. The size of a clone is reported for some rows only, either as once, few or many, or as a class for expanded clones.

CDR3: CASSPADIQSYEQYF; DNA: TGTGCCAGCAGTCCGGCGGACATACAATCCTACGAGCAGTACTTC; size: many; J: TRBJ2-7; D: NA; V: TRBV12-3/TRBV12-4
CDR3: CASSSGPPLSNQPQHF; DNA: TGTGCCAGCAGCTCGGGACCCCCCCTTAGCAATCAGCCCCAGCATTTT; size: many; J: TRBJ1-5; D: NA; V: TRBV11-2
CDR3: CASSRVAYNEQFF; DNA: TGTGCCAGCAGTAGGGTAGCCTACAATGAGCAGTTCTTC; size: many; J: TRBJ2-1; D: NA; V: TRBV27
CDR3: CASSHGTVYEQYF; DNA: TGTGCCAGCTCACATGGGACAGTATATGAGCAGTACTTC; size: many; J: TRBJ2-7; D: TRBD1; V: TRBV18
CDR3: CASSPLYMNTEAFF; DNA: TGTGCCAGCAGCCCCTTATACATGAACACTGAAGCTTTCTTT; size: many; J: TRBJ1-1; D: NA; V: TRBV3-1
CDR3: CAITRTGTQETQYF; DNA: TGTGCCATCACCCGGACAGGGACTCAAGAGACCCAGTACTTC; size: NA; J: TRBJ2-5; D: TRBD1; V: TRBV10-3
CDR3: CASCRMNTEAFF; DNA: TGTGCCAGCTGCCGTATGAACACTGAAGCTTTCTTT; size: few; J: TRBJ1-1; D: NA; V: TRBV12-3/TRBV12-4
CDR3: CSARDFELQETQYF; DNA: TGCAGTGCTAGAGATTTTGAGCTACAAGAGACCCAGTACTTC; size: many; J: TRBJ2-5; D: NA; V: TRBV20-1
CDR3: CASSVGLPNFNEQFF; DNA: TGTGCCAGTAGTGTTGGACTGCCGAACTTCAATGAGCAGTTCTTC; size: few; J: TRBJ2-1; D: NA; V: TRBV19
CDR3: CSARDHRAGVADTQYF; DNA: TGCAGTGCTAGAGATCACCGAGCGGGAGTAGCAGATACGCAGTATTTT; size: many; J: TRBJ2-3; D: TRBD2; V: TRBV20-1
CDR3: CASRNRLAGNEQFF; DNA: TGTGCCAGCAGGAACAGACTAGCGGGGAATGAGCAGTTCTTC; size: few; J: TRBJ2-1; D: TRBD2; V: TRBV2
CDR3: CASRRESYVGTEAFF; DNA: TGCGCCAGCAGACGGGAATCCTACGTTGGGACTGAAGCTTTCTTT; size: many; J: TRBJ1-1; D: NA; V: TRBV4-3
CDR3: CASSIGTSGRNEQYF; DNA: TGTGCCAGCAGCATAGGGACTAGCGGGAGGAACGAGCAGTACTTC; size: many; J: TRBJ2-7; D: TRBD2; V: TRBV5-6
CDR3: CASSFGLAGREQYF; DNA: TGTGCCAGCAGCTTCGGACTAGCGGGACGCGAGCAGTACTTC; size: NA; J: TRBJ2-7; D: TRBD2; V: TRBV11-2
CDR3: CASSVAGTGYNEQFF; DNA: TGTGCCAGCAGCGTAGCGGGGACAGGATACAATGAGCAGTTCTTC; size: NA; J: TRBJ2-1; D: TRBD1; V: TRBV9
CDR3: CASSQPTGSLTGANVLTF; DNA: TGTGCCAGCAGCCAACCGACAGGTTCCCTTACTGGGGCCAACGTCCTGACTTTC; size: few; J: TRBJ2-6; D: NA; V: TRBV11-2
CDR3: CSGLQIDTQYF; DNA: TGCAGCGGGCTCCAGATAGATACGCAGTATTTT; size: NA; J: TRBJ2-3; D: NA; V: TRBV29-1
CDR3: CASSAEQGFNEKLFF; DNA: TGTGCCAGCAGCGCAGAACAGGGATTTAATGAAAAACTGTTTTTT; size: many; J: TRBJ1-4; D: NA; V: TRBV9
CDR3: CASSPTGMETQYF; DNA: TGTGCCAGCAGTCCCACAGGGATGGAGACCCAGTACTTC; size: many; J: TRBJ2-5; D: NA; V: TRBV28
CDR3: CAMRLAGTKDTQYF; DNA: TGTGCGATGAGACTAGCGGGGACCAAAGATACGCAGTATTTT; size: few; J: TRBJ2-3; D: TRBD2; V: TRBV19
CDR3: CSARNGNTEAFF; DNA: TGCAGTGCTAGGAACGGTAACACTGAAGCTTTCTTT; size: many; J: TRBJ1-1; D: NA; V: TRBV20-1
CDR3: CSVTKGQETQYF; DNA: TGCAGCGTGACAAAGGGCCAAGAGACCCAGTACTTC; size: NA; J: TRBJ2-5; D: NA; V: TRBV29-1
CDR3: CASSPANRLALYNEQFF; DNA: TGTGCCAGCAGCCCTGCGAACCGCCTAGCGCTATACAATGAGCAGTTCTTC; size: NA; J: TRBJ2-1; D: NA; V: TRBV7-3
CDR3: CASSLIGTGILNTEAFF; DNA: TGTGCCAGCAGTTTAATCGGGACAGGGATCCTGAACACTGAAGCTTTCTTT; size: many; J: TRBJ1-1; D: TRBD1; V: TRBV27
CDR3: CAWSGRGNTEAFF; DNA: TGTGCCTGGAGTGGGAGAGGAAACACTGAAGCTTTCTTT; size: many; J: TRBJ1-1; D: NA; V: TRBV30
CDR3: CASGGDRGVNGYTF; DNA: TGTGCCAGTGGGGGTGACAGGGGAGTAAATGGCTACACCTTC; size: few; J: TRBJ1-2; D: TRBD1; V: TRBV19
CDR3: CSAAVRATTEAFF; DNA: TGCAGCGCCGCGGTCAGGGCCACGACTGAAGCTTTCTTT; size: few; J: TRBJ1-1; D: NA; V: TRBV29-1
CDR3: CSAGLNTEAFF; DNA: TGCAGCGCGGGATTGAACACTGAAGCTTTCTTT; size: many; J: TRBJ1-1; D: NA; V: TRBV29-1
CDR3: CASSPGGGEKLFF; DNA: TGCGCCAGCAGCCCCGGGGGGGGTGAAAAACTGTTTTTT; size: many; J: TRBJ1-4; D: NA; V: TRBV12-3/TRBV12-4
CDR3: CASSGTSGYNEQFF; DNA: TGTGCCAGCAGTGGGACTAGCGGCTACAATGAGCAGTTCTTC; size: many; J: TRBJ2-1; D: TRBD2; V: TRBV7-9
CDR3: CASSPRDRGPGTQYF; DNA: TGTGCCAGCAGCCCCAGGGACAGGGGCCCGGGGACCCAGTACTTC; size: many; J: TRBJ2-5; D: TRBD1; V: TRBV7-9
CDR3: CASSKGPPYEQYF; DNA: TGTGCCAGCAGTAAGGGGCCCCCCTACGAGCAGTACTTC; size: NA; J: TRBJ2-7; D: NA; V: TRBV12-3/TRBV12-4
CDR3: CASSPPDRRTAGYTF; DNA: TGCGCCAGCAGCCCACCCGACCGGAGAACTGCTGGCTACACCTTC; size: NA; J: TRBJ1-2; D: NA; V: TRBV4-1
CDR3: CASGIDSGTDTQYF; DNA: TGTGCCAGCGGCATCGACAGCGGAACAGATACGCAGTATTTT; size: few; J: TRBJ2-3; D: NA; V: TRBV7-9
CDR3: CASSYPISRGEAYEQYF; DNA: TGTGCCAGCAGTTACCCGATTTCGAGGGGAGAGGCCTACGAGCAGTACTTC; size: many; J: TRBJ2-7; D: NA; V: TRBV6-5
CDR3: CSVKAGGAFFYNEQFF; DNA: TGCAGCGTGAAAGCGGGAGGAGCCTTCTTCTACAATGAGCAGTTCTTC; size: few; J: TRBJ2-1; D: TRBD2; V: TRBV29-1
CDR3: CASSLDAGGFNEQFF; DNA: TGCGCCAGCAGCTTGGACGCGGGAGGGTTCAATGAGCAGTTCTTC; size: many; J: TRBJ2-1; D: TRBD2; V: TRBV5-1
CDR3: CASIRGGIRSYNEQFF; DNA: TGTGCCAGCATCCGAGGGGGGATCCGCTCCTACAATGAGCAGTTCTTC; size: many; J: TRBJ2-1; D: NA; V: TRBV12-3/TRBV12-4
CDR3: CASSQAVQSGPPPYEQYF; DNA: TGCGCCAGCAGCCAAGCCGTTCAATCGGGCCCCCCCCCCTACGAGCAGTACTTC; size: few; J: TRBJ2-7; D: NA; V: TRBV4-1
CDR3: CSAPSGRTDTQYF; DNA: TGCAGTGCCCCGAGCGGACGCACAGATACGCAGTATTTT; size: few; J: TRBJ2-3; D: NA; V: TRBV20-1
CDR3: CASSLLFQGAGGYTF; DNA: TGTGCCAGCAGCTTGTTGTTCCAGGGGGCAGGCGGCTACACCTTC; size: many; J: TRBJ1-2; D: TRBD1; V: TRBV5-5
CDR3: CASSYYRGNYEQYF; DNA: TGTGCCAGCAGTTACTACCGGGGGAACTACGAGCAGTACTTC; size: many; J: TRBJ2-7; D: NA; V: TRBV6-5
CDR3: CASSPRTGGEETQYF; DNA: TGTGCCAGCTCACCTAGGACAGGGGGAGAAGAGACCCAGTACTTC; size: many; J: TRBJ2-5; D: TRBD1; V: TRBV18
CDR3: CASSLIATRSYNEQFF; DNA: TGTGCCAGCAGTTTAATAGCGACCCGCTCCTACAATGAGCAGTTCTTC; size: many; J: TRBJ2-1; D: NA; V: TRBV28
CDR3: CASSQDWASGSVEQFF; DNA: TGCGCCAGCAGCCAAGATTGGGCTAGCGGGAGTGTTGAGCAGTTCTTC; size: few; J: TRBJ2-1; D: TRBD2; V: TRBV4-3
CDR3: CASSHPPGNSGNTIYF; DNA: TGCGCCAGCAGTCATCCCCCAGGGAACTCTGGAAACACCATATATTTT; size: NA; J: TRBJ1-3; D: NA; V: TRBV4-1
CDR3: CASSHTANSNEQFF; DNA: TGTGCCAGCAGCCACACGGCTAACAGCAATGAGCAGTTCTTC; size: many; J: TRBJ2-1; D: NA; V: TRBV3-1
CDR3: CASSRGDRPYEQYF; DNA: TGTGCCAGCAGCAGGGGGGACAGACCCTACGAGCAGTACTTC; size: few; J: TRBJ2-7; D: NA; V: TRBV6-2/TRBV6-3
CDR3: CSARDSGGPDTQYF; DNA: TGCAGTGCTAGAGATTCCGGGGGCCCAGATACGCAGTATTTT; size: NA; J: TRBJ2-3; D: NA; V: TRBV20-1
CDR3: CASSLTGRGFLNEQFF; DNA: TGTGCCAGCAGTTTAACGGGCAGGGGCTTCCTCAATGAGCAGTTCTTC; size: NA; J: TRBJ2-1; D: NA; V: TRBV27
CDR3: CASSHTFGTSNTGELFF; DNA: TGTGCCAGCAGTCATACTTTCGGGACTAGTAACACCGGGGAGCTGTTTTTT; size: few; J: TRBJ2-2; D: TRBD2; V: TRBV27
CDR3: CASSFKGMAGGYEQYF; DNA: TGTGCCAGCAGCTTTAAAGGGATGGCGGGAGGGTACGAGCAGTACTTC; size: many; J: TRBJ2-7; D: TRBD2; V: TRBV11-2
CDR3: CATSIDRSRGYTF; DNA: TGTGCCACCAGTATTGACAGGAGCAGGGGCTACACCTTC; size: NA; J: TRBJ1-2; D: NA; V: TRBV24-1